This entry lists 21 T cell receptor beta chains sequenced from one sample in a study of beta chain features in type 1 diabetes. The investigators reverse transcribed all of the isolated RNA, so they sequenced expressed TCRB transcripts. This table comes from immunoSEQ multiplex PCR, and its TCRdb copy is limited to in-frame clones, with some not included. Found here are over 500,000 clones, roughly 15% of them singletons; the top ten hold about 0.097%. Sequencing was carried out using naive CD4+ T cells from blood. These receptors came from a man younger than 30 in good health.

CDR3 region: CASSRGGLAGGPDTQYF. In DNA form, the CDR3 reads TGTGCCAGCAGCCGAGGGGGGCTAGCGGGAGGGCCTGATACGCAGTATTTT. The V call is TRBV28, the J call TRBJ2-3; TRBD2 agrees at 12 bases. Germline assignment: CDR1 MDHEN and CDR2 SYDVKM. The CDR3 consists of 17 residues. Unmatched junction bases numbered 13, after V lost 6 bases and J lost 6 bases.

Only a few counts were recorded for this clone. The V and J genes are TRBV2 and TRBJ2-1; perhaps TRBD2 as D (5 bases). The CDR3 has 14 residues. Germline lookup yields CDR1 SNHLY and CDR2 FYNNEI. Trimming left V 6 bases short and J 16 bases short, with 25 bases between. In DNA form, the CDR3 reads TGTGCCAGCAGAGCGGAACGGGAAACCCGCCCTCTCTTCTTC. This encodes CASRAERETRPLFF.

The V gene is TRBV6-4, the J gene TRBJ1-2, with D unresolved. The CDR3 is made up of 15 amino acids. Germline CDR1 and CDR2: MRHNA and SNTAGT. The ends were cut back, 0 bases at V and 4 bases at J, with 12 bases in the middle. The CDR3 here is CASSDSPGPGYGYTF. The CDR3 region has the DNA TGTGCCAGCAGTGACTCGCCAGGCCCCGGCTATGGCTACACCTTC.

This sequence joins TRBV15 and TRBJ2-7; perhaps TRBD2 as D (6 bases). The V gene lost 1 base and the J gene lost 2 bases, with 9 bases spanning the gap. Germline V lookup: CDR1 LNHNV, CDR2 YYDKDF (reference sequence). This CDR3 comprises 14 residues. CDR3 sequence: CATSRGSSAYEQYF. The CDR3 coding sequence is TGTGCCACCAGCAGAGGTTCTAGCGCCTACGAGCAGTACTTC.

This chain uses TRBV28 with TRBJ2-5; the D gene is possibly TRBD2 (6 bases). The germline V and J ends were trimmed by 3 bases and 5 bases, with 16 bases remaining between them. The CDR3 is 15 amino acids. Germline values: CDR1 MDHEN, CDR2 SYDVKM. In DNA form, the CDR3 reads TGTGCCAGCAGTTTTCACGGCCGCCGGGAGGAGACCCAGTACTTC. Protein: CASSFHGRREETQYF.

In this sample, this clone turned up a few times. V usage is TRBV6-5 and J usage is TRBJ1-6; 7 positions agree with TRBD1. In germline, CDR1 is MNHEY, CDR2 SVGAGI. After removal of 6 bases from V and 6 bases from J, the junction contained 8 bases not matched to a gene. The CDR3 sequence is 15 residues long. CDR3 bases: TGTGCCAGCAGGGGCCTGGGACAGATTAATTCACCCCTCCACTTT. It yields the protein CASRGLGQINSPLHF.

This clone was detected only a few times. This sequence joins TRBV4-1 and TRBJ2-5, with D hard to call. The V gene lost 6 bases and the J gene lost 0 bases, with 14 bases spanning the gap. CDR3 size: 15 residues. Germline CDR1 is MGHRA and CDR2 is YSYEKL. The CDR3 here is CASRGVLTNQETQYF. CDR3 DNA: TGCGCCAGCAGAGGAGTCCTAACAAACCAAGAGACCCAGTACTTC.

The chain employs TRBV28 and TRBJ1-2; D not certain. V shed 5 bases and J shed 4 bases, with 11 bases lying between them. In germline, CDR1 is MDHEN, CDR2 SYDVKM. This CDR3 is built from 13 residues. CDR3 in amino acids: CASSPPPAYGYTF. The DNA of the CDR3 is TGTGCCAGCAGTCCTCCACCTGCCTATGGCTACACCTTC.

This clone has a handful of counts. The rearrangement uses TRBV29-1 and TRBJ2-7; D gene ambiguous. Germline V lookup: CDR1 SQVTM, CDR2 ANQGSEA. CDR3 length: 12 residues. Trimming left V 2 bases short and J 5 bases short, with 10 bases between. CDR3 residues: CSVEKAPDEQYF. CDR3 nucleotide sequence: TGCAGCGTTGAAAAGGCACCAGACGAGCAGTACTTC.

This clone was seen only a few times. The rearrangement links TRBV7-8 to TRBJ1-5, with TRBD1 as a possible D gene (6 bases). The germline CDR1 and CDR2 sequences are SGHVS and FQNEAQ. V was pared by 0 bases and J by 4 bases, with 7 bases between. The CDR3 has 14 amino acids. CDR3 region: CASSLAGQNQPQHF. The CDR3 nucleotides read TGTGCCAGCAGCTTAGCAGGACAGAATCAGCCCCAGCATTTT. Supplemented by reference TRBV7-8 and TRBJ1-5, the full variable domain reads GAGVSQSPRYKVAKRGQDVALRCDPISGHVSLFWYQQALGQGPEFLTYFQNEAQLDKSGLPSDRFFAERPEGSVSTLKIQRTQQEDSAVYLCASSLAGQNQPQHFGDGTRLSIL.

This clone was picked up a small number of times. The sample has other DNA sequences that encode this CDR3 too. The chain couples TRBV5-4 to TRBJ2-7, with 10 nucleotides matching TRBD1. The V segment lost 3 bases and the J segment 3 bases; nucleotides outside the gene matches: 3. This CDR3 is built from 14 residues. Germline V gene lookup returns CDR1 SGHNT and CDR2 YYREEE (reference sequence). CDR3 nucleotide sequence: TGTGCCAGCAGCTCGAGGGACAGGGGCTACGAGCAGTACTTC. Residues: CASSSRDRGYEQYF.

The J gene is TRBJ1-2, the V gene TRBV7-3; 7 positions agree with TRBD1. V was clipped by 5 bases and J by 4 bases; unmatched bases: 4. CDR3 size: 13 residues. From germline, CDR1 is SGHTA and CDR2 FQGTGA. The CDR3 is CASSQGGGYGYTF. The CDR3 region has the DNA TGTGCCAGCAGCCAAGGGGGCGGCTATGGCTACACCTTC.

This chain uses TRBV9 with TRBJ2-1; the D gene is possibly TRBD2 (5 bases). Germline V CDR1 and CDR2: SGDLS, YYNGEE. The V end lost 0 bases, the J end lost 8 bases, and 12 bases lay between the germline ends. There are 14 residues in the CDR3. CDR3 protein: CASSVAPARDEQFF. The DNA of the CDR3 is TGTGCCAGCAGCGTAGCCCCAGCGCGGGATGAGCAGTTCTTC.

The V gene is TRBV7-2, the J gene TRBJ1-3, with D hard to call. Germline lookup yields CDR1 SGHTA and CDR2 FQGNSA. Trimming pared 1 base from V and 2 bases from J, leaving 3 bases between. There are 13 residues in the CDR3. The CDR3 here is CASSLVTGNTIYF. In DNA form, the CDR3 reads TGTGCCAGCAGCTTAGTCACTGGAAACACCATATATTTT.

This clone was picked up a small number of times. CDR3 protein: CASSLAGENTEAFF. CDR3 DNA sequence: TGTGCCAGCAGCTTAGCTGGGGAAAACACTGAAGCTTTCTTT. The V call is TRBV7-2, the J call TRBJ1-1; D not resolved. This CDR3 contains 14 residues. From germline, CDR1 is SGHTA and CDR2 FQGNSA. The germline V and J ends were trimmed by 0 bases and 2 bases, with 7 bases remaining between them.

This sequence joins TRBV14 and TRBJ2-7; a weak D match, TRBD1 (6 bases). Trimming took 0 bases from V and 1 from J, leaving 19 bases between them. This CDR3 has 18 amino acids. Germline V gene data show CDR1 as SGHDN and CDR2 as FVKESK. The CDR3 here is CASSQDPRTVGLSYEQYF. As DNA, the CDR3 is TGTGCCAGCAGCCAAGACCCTAGGACAGTGGGGTTGTCCTACGAGCAGTACTTC.

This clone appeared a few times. This chain's CDR3 is CASSFGTGNYGYTF. Written as DNA, the CDR3 is TGTGCCAGCAGCTTTGGTACAGGGAACTATGGCTACACCTTC. V and J are TRBV7-9 and TRBJ1-2; D possibly corresponds to TRBD1 (6 bases). The length of the CDR3 is 14 residues. With 3 bases removed from V and 2 bases from J, the gap between germline ends came to 10 bases. Germline V lookup: CDR1 SEHNR, CDR2 FQNEAQ (reference sequence).

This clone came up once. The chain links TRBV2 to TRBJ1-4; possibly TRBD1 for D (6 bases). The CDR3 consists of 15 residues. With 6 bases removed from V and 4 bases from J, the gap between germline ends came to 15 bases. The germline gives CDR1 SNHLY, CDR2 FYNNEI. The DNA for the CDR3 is TGTGCCAGCAGGGGCCGGGGGGCTATTAATGAAAAACTGTTTTTT. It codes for CASRGRGAINEKLFF.

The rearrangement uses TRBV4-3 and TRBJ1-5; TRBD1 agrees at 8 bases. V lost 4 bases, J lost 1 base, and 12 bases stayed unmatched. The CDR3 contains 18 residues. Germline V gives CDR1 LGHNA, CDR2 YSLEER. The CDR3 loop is CASSRAWTGPRSNQPQHF. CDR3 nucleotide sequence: TGCGCCAGCAGCCGAGCTTGGACAGGGCCGAGGAGCAATCAGCCCCAGCATTTT.

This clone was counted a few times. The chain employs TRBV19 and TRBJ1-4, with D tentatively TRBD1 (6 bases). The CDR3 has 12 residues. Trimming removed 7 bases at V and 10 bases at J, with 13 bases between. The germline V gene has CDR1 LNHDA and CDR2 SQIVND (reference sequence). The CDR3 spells CASTSDSRKLFF. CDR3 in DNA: TGTGCCAGTACCTCGGACAGCAGAAAACTGTTTTTT.

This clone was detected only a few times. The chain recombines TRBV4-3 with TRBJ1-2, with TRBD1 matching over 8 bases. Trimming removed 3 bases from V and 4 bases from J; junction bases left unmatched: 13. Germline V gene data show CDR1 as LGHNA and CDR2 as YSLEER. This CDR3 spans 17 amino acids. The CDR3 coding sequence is TGCGCCAGCAGCCAGGGTTACAGGACAGGGCTTTTCTATGGCTACACCTTC. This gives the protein CASSQGYRTGLFYGYTF.